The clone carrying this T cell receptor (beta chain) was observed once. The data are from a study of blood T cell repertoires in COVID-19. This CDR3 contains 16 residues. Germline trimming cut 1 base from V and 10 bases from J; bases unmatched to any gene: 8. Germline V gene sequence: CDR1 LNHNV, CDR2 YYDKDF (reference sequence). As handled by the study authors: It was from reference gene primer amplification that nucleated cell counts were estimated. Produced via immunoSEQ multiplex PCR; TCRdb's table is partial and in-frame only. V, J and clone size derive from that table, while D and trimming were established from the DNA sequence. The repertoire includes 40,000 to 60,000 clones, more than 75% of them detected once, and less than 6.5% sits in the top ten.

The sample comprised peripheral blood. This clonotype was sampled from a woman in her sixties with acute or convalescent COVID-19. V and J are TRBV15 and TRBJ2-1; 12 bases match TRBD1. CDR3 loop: CATSRVLGTGGGEQFF. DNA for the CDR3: TGTGCCACCAGCAGAGTTTTGGGGACAGGGGGCGGCGAGCAGTTCTTC.